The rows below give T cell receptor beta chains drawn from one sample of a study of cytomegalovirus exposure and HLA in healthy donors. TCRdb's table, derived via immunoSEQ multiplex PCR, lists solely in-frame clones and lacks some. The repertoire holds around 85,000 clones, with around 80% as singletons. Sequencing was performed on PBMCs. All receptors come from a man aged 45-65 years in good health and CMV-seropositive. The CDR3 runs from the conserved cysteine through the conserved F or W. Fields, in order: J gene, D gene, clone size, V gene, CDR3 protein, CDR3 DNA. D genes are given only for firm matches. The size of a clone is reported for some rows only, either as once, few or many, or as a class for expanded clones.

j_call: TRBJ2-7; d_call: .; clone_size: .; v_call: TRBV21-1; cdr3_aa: CASSKLRLTLGGKQYF; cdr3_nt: TGTGCCAGCAGCAAACTACGCCTAACTCTCGGGGGGAAGCAGTACTTC
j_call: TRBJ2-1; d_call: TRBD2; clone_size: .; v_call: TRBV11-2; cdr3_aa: CASSASGRVNEQFF; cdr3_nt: TGTGCCAGCAGCGCTAGCGGGAGAGTTAATGAGCAGTTCTTC
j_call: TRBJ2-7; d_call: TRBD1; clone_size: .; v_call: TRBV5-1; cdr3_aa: CASSSGQGVTYEQYF; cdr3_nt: TGCGCCAGCAGCTCTGGACAGGGAGTAACCTACGAGCAGTACTTC
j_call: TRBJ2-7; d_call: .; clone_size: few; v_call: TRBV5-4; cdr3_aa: CASSSLGSHYEQYF; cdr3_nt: TGTGCCAGCAGCTCCCTTGGCAGTCACTACGAGCAGTACTTC
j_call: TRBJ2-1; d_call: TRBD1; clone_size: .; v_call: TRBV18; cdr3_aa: CASSNRDRVTNEQFF; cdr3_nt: TGTGCCAGCTCAAACCGGGACAGGGTCACCAATGAGCAGTTCTTC
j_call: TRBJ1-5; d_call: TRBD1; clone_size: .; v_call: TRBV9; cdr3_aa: CASSPTGGNQPQHF; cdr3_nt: TGTGCCAGCAGCCCGACAGGGGGCAATCAGCCCCAGCATTTT
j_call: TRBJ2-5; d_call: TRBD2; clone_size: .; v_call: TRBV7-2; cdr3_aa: CASSLRGLAGGETQYF; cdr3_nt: TGTGCCAGCAGCTTACGGGGCTTAGCGGGAGGGGAGACCCAGTACTTC
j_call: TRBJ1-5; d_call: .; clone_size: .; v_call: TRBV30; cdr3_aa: CAWGETGISNQPQHF; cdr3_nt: TGTGCCTGGGGGGAAACAGGGATTAGCAATCAGCCCCAGCATTTT
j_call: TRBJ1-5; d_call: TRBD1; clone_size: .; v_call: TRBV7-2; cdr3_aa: CATRTGVANQPQHF; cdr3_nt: TGTGCCACCAGGACAGGGGTGGCCAATCAGCCCCAGCATTTT
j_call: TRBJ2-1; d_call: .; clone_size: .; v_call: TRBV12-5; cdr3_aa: CASGLSGGLVYNEQFF; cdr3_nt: TGTGCTAGTGGTTTGTCGGGGGGCCTAGTCTACAATGAGCAGTTCTTC
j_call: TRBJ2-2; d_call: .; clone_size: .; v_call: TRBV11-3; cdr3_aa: CASSLDYWHTGDTGELFF; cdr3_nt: TGTGCCAGCAGCTTAGATTATTGGCACACGGGGGACACCGGGGAGCTGTTTTTT
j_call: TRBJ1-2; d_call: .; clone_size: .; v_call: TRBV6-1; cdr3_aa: CASSPQGLSQGYTF; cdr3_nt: TGTGCCAGCAGTCCCCAGGGACTGAGCCAAGGCTACACCTTC
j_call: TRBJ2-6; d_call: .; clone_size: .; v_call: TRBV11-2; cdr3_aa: CASSLAGGANVLTF; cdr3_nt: TGTGCCAGCAGCTTAGCGGGAGGGGCCAACGTCCTGACTTTC
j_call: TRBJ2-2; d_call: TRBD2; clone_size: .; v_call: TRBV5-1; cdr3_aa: CASSLSGTSGNTGELFF; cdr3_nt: TGCGCCAGCAGCTTGTCCGGGACTAGCGGTAACACCGGGGAGCTGTTTTTT
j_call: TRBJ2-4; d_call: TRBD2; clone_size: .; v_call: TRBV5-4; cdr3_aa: CASSPDGRDIQYF; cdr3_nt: TGTGCCAGCAGCCCCGACGGGAGGGACATTCAGTACTTC
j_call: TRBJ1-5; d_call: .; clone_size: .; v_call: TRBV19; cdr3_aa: CATCQSSRDWQPQHF; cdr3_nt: TGTGCCACCTGCCAGAGTTCCAGGGATTGGCAGCCCCAGCATTTT
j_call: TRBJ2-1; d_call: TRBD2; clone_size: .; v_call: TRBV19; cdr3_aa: CATKSRTSGGSSYNEQFF; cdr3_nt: TGTGCCACCAAGAGTCGGACTAGCGGGGGTAGCTCCTACAATGAGCAGTTCTTC
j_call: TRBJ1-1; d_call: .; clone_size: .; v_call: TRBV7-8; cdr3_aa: CASSRGGDTEAFF; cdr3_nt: TGTGCCAGCAGCCGAGGAGGGGACACTGAAGCTTTCTTT
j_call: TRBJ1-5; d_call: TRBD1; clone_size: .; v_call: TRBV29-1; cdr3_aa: CSVIGTGGNQPQHF; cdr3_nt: TGCAGCGTCATTGGGACAGGGGGCAATCAGCCCCAGCATTTT
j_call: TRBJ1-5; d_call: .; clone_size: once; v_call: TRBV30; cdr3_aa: CAWGPGQPQHF; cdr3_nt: TGTGCCTGGGGACCGGGACAGCCCCAGCATTTT
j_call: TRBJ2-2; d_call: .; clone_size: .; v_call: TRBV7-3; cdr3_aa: CASSGMGPGNTGELFF; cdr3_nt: TGTGCCAGCAGCGGAATGGGGCCAGGGAACACCGGGGAGCTGTTTTTT
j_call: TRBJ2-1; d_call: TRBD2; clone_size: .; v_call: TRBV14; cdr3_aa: CASSLSGASSYNEQFF; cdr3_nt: TGTGCCAGCAGCCTTAGCGGGGCAAGCTCCTACAATGAGCAGTTCTTC
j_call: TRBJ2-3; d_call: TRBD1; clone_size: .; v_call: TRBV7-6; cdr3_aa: CASSEQGATDTQYF; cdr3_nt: TGTGCCAGCAGCGAACAGGGGGCCACAGATACGCAGTATTTT
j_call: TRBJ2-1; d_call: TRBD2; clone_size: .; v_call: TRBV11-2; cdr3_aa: CASTLAGGYNEQFF; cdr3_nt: TGTGCCAGCACCTTAGCGGGAGGGTACAATGAGCAGTTCTTC
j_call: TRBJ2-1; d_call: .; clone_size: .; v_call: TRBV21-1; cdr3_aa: CASSKRDKLLMQFF; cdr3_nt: TGTGCCAGCAGCAAACGGGACAAACTTCTAATGCAGTTCTTC
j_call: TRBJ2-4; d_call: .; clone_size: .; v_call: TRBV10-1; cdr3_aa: CASSESGRGHIQYF; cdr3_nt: TGCGCCAGCAGTGAGTCGGGCAGGGGACACATTCAGTACTTC
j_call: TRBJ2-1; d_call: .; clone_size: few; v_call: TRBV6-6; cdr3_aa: CASSYAVRGEQFF; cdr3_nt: TGTGCCAGCAGTTACGCCGTTAGGGGGGAGCAGTTCTTC
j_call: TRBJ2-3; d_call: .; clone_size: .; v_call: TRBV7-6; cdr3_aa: CASSLAGPPGNTQYF; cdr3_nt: TGTGCCAGCAGCTTAGCTGGGCCCCCCGGAAATACGCAGTATTTT
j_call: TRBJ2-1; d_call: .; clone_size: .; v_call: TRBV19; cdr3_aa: CASLSPGDEQFF; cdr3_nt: TGTGCCAGTTTGTCCCCAGGGGATGAGCAGTTCTTC
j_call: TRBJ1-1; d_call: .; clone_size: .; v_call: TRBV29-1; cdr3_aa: CSVEPTPTEAFF; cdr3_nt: TGCAGCGTTGAGCCGACACCCACTGAAGCTTTCTTT
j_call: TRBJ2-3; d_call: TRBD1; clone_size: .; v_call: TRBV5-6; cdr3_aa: CASSPQDRSFTDTQYF; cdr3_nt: TGTGCCAGCAGCCCCCAGGACAGGTCCTTCACAGATACGCAGTATTTT
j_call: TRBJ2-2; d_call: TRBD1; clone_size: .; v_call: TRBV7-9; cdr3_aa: CASSGDRDLTGELFF; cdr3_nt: TGTGCCAGCAGCGGGGACAGGGATCTCACCGGGGAGCTGTTTTTT
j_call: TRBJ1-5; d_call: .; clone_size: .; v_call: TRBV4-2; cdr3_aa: CASSQDQLQPQHF; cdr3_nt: TGTGCCAGCAGCCAAGATCAACTTCAGCCCCAGCATTTT
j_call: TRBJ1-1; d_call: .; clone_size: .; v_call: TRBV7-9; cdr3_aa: CASSDQGGGLNTEAFF; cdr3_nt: TGTGCCAGCAGCGATCAGGGCGGAGGGCTGAACACTGAAGCTTTCTTT
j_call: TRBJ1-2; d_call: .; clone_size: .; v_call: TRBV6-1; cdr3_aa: CASRPLSGTAHGYTF; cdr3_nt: TGTGCCAGCAGACCGCTCTCCGGGACTGCACATGGCTACACCTTC
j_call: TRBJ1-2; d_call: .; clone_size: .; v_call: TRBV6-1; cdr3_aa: CASRRQAVEGYGYTF; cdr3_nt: TGTGCCAGCAGGCGACAGGCAGTGGAAGGCTATGGCTACACCTTC
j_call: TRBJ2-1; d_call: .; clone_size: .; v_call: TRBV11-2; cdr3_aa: CASSSGTAIGEQFF; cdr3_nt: TGTGCCAGCAGCTCGGGGACTGCCATTGGTGAGCAGTTCTTC
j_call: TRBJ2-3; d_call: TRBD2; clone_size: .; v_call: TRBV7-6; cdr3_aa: CASSLGLAGVGDTQYF; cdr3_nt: TGTGCCAGCAGCTTAGGACTAGCGGGAGTAGGTGATACGCAGTATTTT
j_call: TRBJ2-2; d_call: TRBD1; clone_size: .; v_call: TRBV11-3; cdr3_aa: CASSLGVRGQFGGELFF; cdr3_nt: TGTGCCAGCAGCTTAGGAGTCAGGGGGCAGTTCGGCGGGGAGCTGTTTTTT
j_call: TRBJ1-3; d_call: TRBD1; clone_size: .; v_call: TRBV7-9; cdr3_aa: CSSSLGTGDSGNTIYF; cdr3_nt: TGTTCCAGCAGCTTAGGGACAGGCGACTCTGGAAACACCATATATTTT
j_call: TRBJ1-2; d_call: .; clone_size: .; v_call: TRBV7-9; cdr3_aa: CSSSLVGVGNYGYTF; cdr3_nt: TGTTCCAGCAGCTTAGTAGGGGTGGGGAACTATGGCTACACCTTC
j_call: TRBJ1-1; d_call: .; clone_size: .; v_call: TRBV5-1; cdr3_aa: CASSLAQGLNTEAFF; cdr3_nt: TGCGCCAGCAGCCTAGCCCAGGGGCTGAACACTGAAGCTTTCTTT
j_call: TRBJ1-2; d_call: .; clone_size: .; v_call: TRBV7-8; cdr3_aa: CASSLLGDYGYTF; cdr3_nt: TGTGCCAGCAGCTTATTAGGGGACTATGGCTACACCTTC
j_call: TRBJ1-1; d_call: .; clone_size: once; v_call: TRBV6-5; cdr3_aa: CASRPTGLNTEAFF; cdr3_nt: TGTGCCAGCAGACCAACAGGCTTGAACACTGAAGCTTTCTTT
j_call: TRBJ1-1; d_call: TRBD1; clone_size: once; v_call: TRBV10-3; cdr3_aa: CAISESTGIGNTEAFF; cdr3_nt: TGTGCCATCAGTGAGTCGACAGGGATAGGGAACACTGAAGCTTTCTTT
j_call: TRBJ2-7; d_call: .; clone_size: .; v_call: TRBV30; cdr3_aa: CAWHRDSYEQYF; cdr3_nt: TGTGCCTGGCACAGGGACTCCTACGAGCAGTACTTC
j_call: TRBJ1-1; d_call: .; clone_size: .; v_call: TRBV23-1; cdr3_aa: CASGPTEAFF; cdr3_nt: TGCGCCAGCGGCCCCACTGAAGCTTTCTTT
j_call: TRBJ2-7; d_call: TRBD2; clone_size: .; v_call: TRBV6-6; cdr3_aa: CASSYSSGRSDEQYF; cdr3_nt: TGTGCCAGCAGTTACTCTAGCGGGAGATCGGACGAGCAGTACTTC
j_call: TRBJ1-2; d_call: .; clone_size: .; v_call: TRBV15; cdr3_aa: CATSRREGGYTF; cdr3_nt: TGTGCCACCAGCAGAAGGGAGGGGGGCTACACCTTC
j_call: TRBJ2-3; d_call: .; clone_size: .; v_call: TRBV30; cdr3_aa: CAWSQGGPVGADTQYF; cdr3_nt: TGTGCCTGGAGTCAGGGGGGACCTGTCGGCGCAGATACGCAGTATTTT
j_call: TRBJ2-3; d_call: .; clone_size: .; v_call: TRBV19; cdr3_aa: CASSILGSSADTQYF; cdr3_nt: TGTGCCAGTAGTATATTAGGTTCTAGCGCAGATACGCAGTATTTT
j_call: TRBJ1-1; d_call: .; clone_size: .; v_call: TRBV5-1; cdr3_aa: CASSKTGDTEAFF; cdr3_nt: TGCGCCAGCAGCAAGACAGGTGACACTGAAGCTTTCTTT
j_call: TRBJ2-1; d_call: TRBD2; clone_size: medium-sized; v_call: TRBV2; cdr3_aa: CASSDRTSSYNEQFF; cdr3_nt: TGTGCCAGCAGTGACCGGACTAGCTCCTACAATGAGCAGTTCTTC
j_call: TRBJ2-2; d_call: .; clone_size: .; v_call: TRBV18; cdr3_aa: CASSLRPLSGDRRGQRGTGELFF; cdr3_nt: TGTGCCAGCTCACTAAGACCTCTATCAGGGGATCGCAGGGGCCAGAGGGGGACCGGGGAGCTGTTTTTT
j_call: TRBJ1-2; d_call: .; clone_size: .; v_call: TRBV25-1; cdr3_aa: CASSAQGPNYGYTF; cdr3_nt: TGTGCCAGCAGTGCTCAGGGCCCCAACTATGGCTACACCTTC
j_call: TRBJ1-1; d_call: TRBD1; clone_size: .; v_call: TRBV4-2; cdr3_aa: CTSSHGTGSLPTEAFF; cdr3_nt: TGTACCAGCAGCCACGGGACAGGGTCCCTCCCCACTGAAGCTTTCTTT
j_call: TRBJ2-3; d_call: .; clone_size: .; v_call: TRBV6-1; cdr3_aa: CASSERMARPTDTQYF; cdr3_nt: TGTGCCAGCAGTGAAAGAATGGCGAGGCCCACAGATACGCAGTATTTT